The 25 T cell receptor beta chains given below trace back to one sample, sequenced in a study of blood T cell repertoires in COVID-19. Measured with immunoSEQ multiplex PCR; TCRdb has only the in-frame clones, and not every one. In the table there are tens of thousands of clones, approximately 83% of which are singletons. The sample taken for sequencing was peripheral blood. The receptors derive from a woman over 75 with COVID-19, enrolled during active disease.

V is TRBV5-1 and J is TRBJ2-3, with TRBD2 matching over 9 bases. CDR1 is SGHRS, CDR2 YFSETQ, per germline. The CDR3 is 16 amino acids. V shed 3 bases and J 3 bases; nucleotides not matched to a gene: 8. This CDR3 reads CASSSTTSGRTDTQYF. The CDR3 region has the DNA TGCGCCAGCAGCTCAACCACTAGCGGGCGGACAGATACGCAGTATTTT. Complete variable domain (other parts from reference TRBV5-1 and TRBJ2-3): KAGVTQTPRYLIKTRGQQVTLSCSPISGHRSVSWYQQTPGQGLQFLFEYFSETQRNKGNFPGRFSGRQFSNSRSEMNVSTLELGDSALYLCASSSTTSGRTDTQYFGPGTRLTVL.

The rearrangement uses TRBV5-1 and TRBJ1-1, with D possibly being TRBD1 (5 bases). The CDR3 contains 16 residues. The V gene lost 0 bases and the J gene lost 5 bases, with 17 bases spanning the gap. Germline V gives CDR1 SGHRS, CDR2 YFSETQ. The CDR3 region is CASSLGALSEGTEAFF. The CDR3 bases are TGCGCCAGCAGCTTGGGAGCACTCTCGGAGGGGACTGAAGCTTTCTTT.

This clone was observed a handful of times. V gene TRBV3-1 (or the pseudogene TRBV3-2) combines with J gene TRBJ2-7; TRBD1 is a possible D gene (5 bases). CDR1 LGHDT and CDR2 YNNKEL come from the germline V gene (reference sequence). The CDR3 sequence is 16 residues long. V was shortened by 0 bases and J by 2 bases, with 14 bases between the two germline ends. CDR3 nucleotides: TGTGCCAGCAGCCAAGATTTGGTAGACAGAGCCTACGAGCAGTACTTC. Its protein is CASSQDLVDRAYEQYF.

The J gene is TRBJ2-7, the V gene TRBV18; 8 bases map to TRBD2. CDR3 size: 15 residues. V gave up 3 bases and J gave up 2 bases; unmatched junction bases: 6. Germline CDR1 reads KGHSH; CDR2 reads LQKENI. DNA of the CDR3: TGTGCCAGCTCACCGGCGGCGGGGGGTACCTACGAGCAGTACTTC. Translated, it gives CASSPAAGGTYEQYF.

CDR3 sequence: CASSGQTNTGELFF. CDR3 nucleotide sequence: TGTGCCAGCAGCGGACAGACAAACACCGGGGAGCTGTTTTTT. This sequence joins TRBV2 and TRBJ2-2, with a tentative D call TRBD1 (6 bases). The CDR3 runs 14 residues. Trimming took 6 bases from V and 2 from J, leaving 10 bases between them. From germline, CDR1 is SNHLY and CDR2 FYNNEI.

In its sample, this clone was seen a few times. The J gene is TRBJ2-7, the V gene TRBV5-1, with D unclear. CDR3 length: 15 amino acids. Germline values: CDR1 SGHRS, CDR2 YFSETQ. Trimming left V 1 base short and J 2 bases short, with 13 bases between. The CDR3: CASSLKVGPTYEQYF. The CDR3 nucleotides are TGCGCCAGCAGCTTGAAAGTGGGCCCCACCTACGAGCAGTACTTC. Together with reference TRBV5-1 and TRBJ2-7, the CDR3 gives the full variable domain: KAGVTQTPRYLIKTRGQQVTLSCSPISGHRSVSWYQQTPGQGLQFLFEYFSETQRNKGNFPGRFSGRQFSNSRSEMNVSTLELGDSALYLCASSLKVGPTYEQYFGPGTRLTVT.

This clone came up once. The genes are TRBV7-8 and TRBJ2-3; the match to TRBD1 covers 9 bases. V trimming: 2 bases; J trimming: 5 bases; junction bases outside the gene matches: 5. The germline CDR1 and CDR2 sequences are SGHVS and FQNEAQ. The CDR3 length is 15 residues. This CDR3 is CASSLRTGVVDTQYF. The DNA for the CDR3 is TGTGCCAGCAGCTTACGGACAGGGGTGGTAGATACGCAGTATTTT.

V usage is TRBV19 and J usage is TRBJ1-2; possibly TRBD1 for D (6 bases). Germline CDR1 and CDR2: LNHDA and SQIVND (reference sequence). Deletions cut 6 bases from V and 8 bases from J, with 25 bases between. The CDR3 extends over 16 amino acids. The DNA for the CDR3 is TGTGCCAGTAGGAGGCGCGATGCAGGGGCACCGGGCGGCTACACCTTC. Protein: CASRRRDAGAPGGYTF.

There are a few counts of this clone. J is TRBJ2-7 and V is TRBV5-6; weak D call: TRBD1 (5 bases). CDR3 size: 12 residues. Trimming removed 0 bases at V and 7 bases at J, with 8 bases between. From germline, CDR1 is SGHDT and CDR2 YYEEEE. The CDR3 loop reads CASSLVRAEQYF. The CDR3 DNA reads TGTGCCAGCAGCTTGGTCAGGGCTGAGCAGTACTTC.

The V and J genes are TRBV4-3 and TRBJ1-2, with TRBD1 matching 8 bases. CDR3 length: 15 amino acids. V gave up 0 bases and J gave up 2 bases; unmatched junction bases: 2. The germline CDR1 and CDR2 sequences are LGHNA and YSLEER. The CDR3 coding sequence is TGCGCCAGCAGCCAAGAGGACAGGGCGAACTATGGCTACACCTTC. Protein sequence: CASSQEDRANYGYTF.

The chain links TRBV7-2 to TRBJ2-3, with 7 bases lining up with TRBD2. The V segment lost 3 bases and the J segment 3 bases; nucleotides outside the gene matches: 3. The V gene's germline CDR1 is SGHTA and CDR2 FQGNSA. The CDR3 length is 14 residues. CDR3 nucleotide sequence: TGTGCCAGCAGCTTGGCGGGAGTGACAGATACGCAGTATTTT. This encodes CASSLAGVTDTQYF.

This chain joins TRBV7-2 and TRBJ1-2; D possibly corresponds to TRBD1 (6 bases). The CDR3 is 16 residues long. Germline V gives CDR1 SGHTA, CDR2 FQGNSA. V lost 0 bases, J lost 8 bases, and 19 bases lay in between. The CDR3 spells CASSLAPGQPGDGYTF. DNA for the CDR3: TGTGCCAGCAGCTTAGCCCCGGGACAACCTGGTGACGGCTACACCTTC.

This clone was recorded only once. The chain is built from TRBV6-2 or TRBV6-3 and TRBJ2-7; possible D gene TRBD2, 8 bases. Between the trimmed V and J ends, which lost 5 bases and 9 bases, there was a span of 20 bases. CDR1 MNHEY and CDR2 SVGEGT come from the germline V gene. The CDR3 totals 14 residues. The CDR3 DNA reads TGTGCCAGCAGTCAACTAGCGGTCCCAGGGGGGCAGTACTTC. Translated: CASSQLAVPGGQYF.

This sequence joins TRBV27 and TRBJ2-3, with 13 bases lining up with TRBD2. The germline CDR1 and CDR2 sequences are MNHEY and SMNVEV (reference sequence). The CDR3 is 15 residues long. Germline trimming cut 6 bases from V and 5 bases from J; bases unmatched to any gene: 5. In nucleotides, the CDR3 is TGTGCCAGCAGCACGGGACTAGCGGGATTAGATACGCAGTATTTT. Translation: CASSTGLAGLDTQYF.

The table lists this clone with a few counts. The chain carries TRBV7-2 and TRBJ2-1; a possible D gene is TRBD2 (6 bases). The V gene lost 6 bases and the J gene lost 1 base, with 10 bases spanning the gap. Looked up from germline, CDR1 is SGHTA and CDR2 is FQGNSA. There are 14 residues in the CDR3. The CDR3 here is CASSNSGSYNEQFF. The CDR3 nucleotides are TGTGCCAGCAGTAATAGCGGTTCCTACAATGAGCAGTTCTTC.

The chain combines TRBV7-2 with TRBJ2-3, with D perhaps TRBD1 (5 bases). The V gene's germline CDR1 is SGHTA and CDR2 FQGNSA. The V end was cut by 2 bases, the J end by 6 bases, with 9 bases between. There are 13 residues in the CDR3. CDR3 loop: CASSLRRADTQYF. The CDR3 DNA sequence: TGTGCCAGCAGCTTACGCAGGGCGGATACGCAGTATTTT.

This chain links TRBV7-3 with TRBJ2-1; D gene ambiguous. Trimming removed 3 bases from V and 0 bases from J, with 9 bases in between. In germline, CDR1 is SGHTA, CDR2 FQGTGA. The CDR3 totals 15 residues. This CDR3 reads CASSLMVSSYNEQFF. As DNA, the CDR3 is TGTGCCAGCAGCTTGATGGTGAGCTCCTACAATGAGCAGTTCTTC.

The rearrangement uses TRBV7-9 and TRBJ2-2; 7 bases match TRBD1. CDR3 size: 17 residues. Germline CDR1 is SEHNR and CDR2 is FQNEAQ (reference sequence). The trim removed 5 bases at V and 4 bases at J, leaving 13 bases unmatched. CDR3 nucleotides: TGTGCCAGCAGCCTGCAGACAGGGCGCCTATTCACCGGGGAGCTGTTTTTT. It codes for CASSLQTGRLFTGELFF.

V gene TRBV27 combines with J gene TRBJ2-7; the match to TRBD2 covers 7 bases. CDR1 is MNHEY, CDR2 SMNVEV, per germline (reference sequence). CDR3 length: 16 amino acids. With V trimmed by 6 bases and J by 2 bases, 13 bases remained unmatched. Here the CDR3 reads CASSSLTGGPTYEQYF. The CDR3, as DNA: TGTGCCAGCAGCTCCCTAACGGGGGGACCCACCTACGAGCAGTACTTC.

The chain uses TRBV7-3 and TRBJ1-6, with D perhaps TRBD1 (6 bases). Germline assignment: CDR1 SGHTA and CDR2 FQGTGA. This CDR3 has 13 residues. Deletions cut 5 bases from V and 7 bases from J, with 9 bases between. CDR3 protein: CASSMQGNSPLHF. CDR3 DNA: TGTGCCAGCAGCATGCAGGGGAATTCACCCCTCCACTTT.

This chain joins TRBV5-6 and TRBJ2-4, with 9 bases matching TRBD1. With 4 bases clipped from V and 3 bases from J, the junction kept 11 bases outside the gene matches. There are 17 residues in the CDR3. Germline-derived CDR1 and CDR2 are SGHDT and YYEEEE. The CDR3 sequence: CASSRRRTGVGKNIQYF. CDR3 DNA: TGTGCCAGCAGCCGTAGAAGGACAGGGGTTGGCAAAAACATTCAGTACTTC.

The chain links TRBV6-1 to TRBJ2-1; D is unclear. The CDR3 runs to 17 residues. Germline-derived CDR1 and CDR2 are MNHNS and SASEGT. The V end was cut by 1 base, the J end by 4 bases, with 17 bases between. For the CDR3, the DNA is TGTGCCAGCAGTGAAGGTCAGCGTACCGGCCCTTACAATGAGCAGTTCTTC. Protein: CASSEGQRTGPYNEQFF.

The chain combines TRBV28 with TRBJ2-2, with 7 positions matching TRBD2. J gave up 5 bases and V 6 bases, and 15 bases lay outside the gene matches. The CDR3 is made up of 17 amino acids. Germline CDR1 reads MDHEN; CDR2 reads SYDVKM. In nucleotides, the CDR3 is TGTGCCAGCAGGACCCATCGGGGGGAGGGGAGTACCGGGGAGCTGTTTTTT. It encodes CASRTHRGEGSTGELFF.

The chain carries TRBV7-3 and TRBJ2-5; 10 bases fit TRBD2. The CDR3 covers 16 residues. V was clipped by 2 bases and J by 1 base; unmatched bases: 4. CDR1 is SGHTA, CDR2 FQGTGA, per germline. In DNA form, the CDR3 reads TGTGCCAGCAGCTTAGGGTCTAGCGGGAGCCAAGAGACCCAGTACTTC. Translating gives CASSLGSSGSQETQYF.

V and J are TRBV11-2 and TRBJ2-3, with 9 bases lining up with TRBD2. Germline CDR1 reads SGHAT; CDR2 reads FQNNGV. The trim removed 5 bases at V and 5 bases at J, leaving 5 bases unmatched. CDR3 length: 14 amino acids. CDR3 residues: CASSGAGGQDTQYF. Written as DNA, the CDR3 is TGTGCCAGCAGCGGGGCGGGGGGGCAAGATACGCAGTATTTT.